This passage covers 5 T cell receptor beta chains from one sample sequenced in a study of CD8 T cells in Susac syndrome. When the RNA was reverse transcribed, random hexamers were used with an input of roughly 0.45 to 1 ug. TCRdb independently ran MiXCR on the immunoSEQ multiplex PCR reads; one entry per CDR3 protein. The table has hundreds of thousands of distinct CDR3 sequences, 90% to 97% seen once. The sequenced material came from CD4+ T cells from PBMCs. All receptors derive from a human donor with Susac syndrome.

CDR3 sequence (DNA): TGCAGCGTTGGGCTGCGCGGGAGGCCCGAGTTAAATGAGCAGTTCTTC. This translates into CSVGLRGRPELNEQFF. This chain connects TRBV29-1 to TRBJ2-1; 8 bases are a match to TRBD2. Germline V gene data show CDR1 as SQVTM and CDR2 as ANQGSEA. The ends lost 4 bases at V and 7 bases at J; junction bases unmatched: 15. The CDR3 is 16 amino acids.

The chain links TRBV12-3 or TRBV12-4 to TRBJ1-1, with D perhaps TRBD1 (5 bases). Trimming removed 6 bases at V and 4 bases at J, with 12 bases between. CDR3 length: 13 amino acids. This CDR3 reads CASSSDQGTEAFF. The DNA for the CDR3 is TGTGCCAGCAGCTCGGACCAGGGCACTGAAGCTTTCTTT.

The CDR3 spells CASGGQGSGELFF. The CDR3 DNA sequence: TGCGCCAGCGGAGGACAGGGTTCCGGGGAGCTGTTTTTT. The rearrangement links TRBV5-1 to TRBJ2-2; 8 nucleotides agree with TRBD1. The germline CDR1 and CDR2 sequences are SGHRS and YFSETQ. V dropped 7 bases and J dropped 6; count of bases not matched to a gene: 5. The CDR3 is 13 amino acids.

This chain links TRBV2 with TRBJ2-5; no definite D call. CDR3 length: 13 amino acids. Germline V lookup: CDR1 SNHLY, CDR2 FYNNEI. Trimming cost V 6 bases and J 5 bases, with 13 bases left between them. The chain's CDR3 is CASSVETRETQYF. Here the CDR3 DNA reads TGTGCCAGCAGCGTTGAGACAAGGGAGACCCAGTACTTC.

The rearrangement joins TRBV7-9 to TRBJ1-2; TRBD1 is a possible D gene (6 bases). The germline V gene encodes CDR1 SEHNR and CDR2 FQNEAQ (reference sequence). The length of the CDR3 is 15 residues. The V gene lost 5 bases and the J gene lost 4 bases, with 17 bases spanning the gap. The CDR3 loop is CASSPPGQLLYGYTF. The CDR3 nucleotides are TGTGCCAGCAGCCCTCCAGGACAGCTCCTCTATGGCTACACCTTC.